The 29 T cell receptor beta chains below were found in one sample sequenced in a study of vaccination and CD4 T cells after COVID-19. Treatment meaning: roughly 11-day PBMC culture with coronavirus spike peptide pools or control peptides (ViraFEST assay). For these TCRs, the target antigens are not known. Oncomine TCR Beta short-read sequencing was applied to DNA from cultured CD4+ T cells. TCRdb re-analysed the PCR reads in MiXCR, keeping a single row per CDR3 protein. There are several thousand distinct CDR3 sequences in the sample; under 70% occur only once, and around 45% lies in the top ten. The sequenced sample consisted of CD4+ T cells from blood, cultured in vitro. These receptors were taken from a human donor who had recovered from COVID-19.

The CDR3 sequence: CASSLGHQLGLDTQYF. The CDR3 nucleotides read TGTGCCAGCAGCTTAGGTCATCAACTAGGCTTGGATACGCAGTATTTT. V is TRBV7-3 and J is TRBJ2-3; a possible D gene is TRBD2 (5 bases). V was pared by 2 bases and J by 6 bases, with 18 bases between. The germline V gene has CDR1 SGHTA and CDR2 FQGTGA. The CDR3 covers 16 residues.

This chain joins TRBV2 and TRBJ1-5; 8 positions match TRBD1. Germline CDR1 and CDR2: SNHLY and FYNNEI. The CDR3 length is 15 residues. After removal of 5 bases from V and 4 bases from J, the junction contained 7 bases not matched to a gene. CDR3 DNA: TGTGCCAGCAGTACGCGGGACAGGTGGAATCAGCCCCAGCATTTT. Protein product: CASSTRDRWNQPQHF.

This clonotype was picked up a small number of times. This chain links TRBV20-1 with TRBJ2-7; no firm D call. The germline V gene encodes CDR1 DFQATT and CDR2 SNEGSKA (reference sequence). With 2 bases removed from V and 1 base from J, the gap between germline ends came to 6 bases. CDR3 length equals 12 residues. The CDR3 region has the DNA TGCAGTGCTAGACGAACTTCCTACGAGCAGTACTTC. This translates into CSARRTSYEQYF.

The chain couples TRBV20-1 to TRBJ2-7; possible D gene TRBD2, 5 bases. Trimming stripped 6 bases from V and 9 bases from J, with 27 bases between. CDR3 length: 15 residues. CDR1 is DFQATT and CDR2 is SNEGSKA in the germline V gene (reference sequence). The CDR3 nucleotides read TGCAGTGCCATTAACCTAAGCGGCAGCGTCGGCCGGCAGTACTTC. It is translated as CSAINLSGSVGRQYF.

The gene calls are TRBV20-1 and TRBJ1-2; D remains unclear. The germline CDR1 and CDR2 sequences are DFQATT and SNEGSKA (reference sequence). This CDR3 is built from 13 residues. The chain's CDR3 is CSASSPSHYGYTF. Here the CDR3 DNA reads TGCAGCGCGTCCAGTCCCTCCCACTATGGCTACACCTTC.

J is TRBJ1-6 and V is TRBV2; TRBD1 agrees at 7 bases. Germline CDR1 and CDR2: SNHLY and FYNNEI. The CDR3 is 16 residues long. J was trimmed by 7 bases and V by 6 bases; bases with no gene match: 12. The CDR3 coding sequence is TGTGCCAGCAGAGATATTGGCACAGGGGTAAATTCACCCCTCCACTTT. This encodes CASRDIGTGVNSPLHF.

This chain uses TRBV4-3 with TRBJ2-2; a possible D gene is TRBD1 (6 bases). This CDR3 has 16 residues. From germline, CDR1 is LGHNA and CDR2 YSLEER. Trimming removed 0 bases from V and 1 base from J, with 9 bases in between. The CDR3 here is CASSQEVGQNTGELFF. In DNA form, the CDR3 reads TGCGCCAGCAGCCAAGAAGTGGGACAGAACACCGGGGAGCTGTTTTTT.

The V and J genes are TRBV5-1 and TRBJ2-3; D is undetermined. The germline V gene has CDR1 SGHRS and CDR2 YFSETQ. CDR3 length: 14 residues. The V and J ends lost 4 bases and 4 bases respectively, with 13 bases between them. The CDR3 region is CASSPLPGPDTQYF. CDR3 coding DNA: TGCGCCAGCAGCCCCCTTCCGGGCCCAGATACGCAGTATTTT.

This chain joins TRBV6-1 and TRBJ2-3; 7 positions agree with TRBD2. Trimming removed 0 bases from V and 2 bases from J; junction bases left unmatched: 8. CDR1 is MNHNS, CDR2 SASEGT, per germline. This CDR3 comprises 17 residues. CDR3 nucleotide sequence: TGTGCCAGCAGTGAAGCGCTCGGGGGAGGGGCCACAGATACGCAGTATTTT. Encoded protein: CASSEALGGGATDTQYF.

The chain recombines TRBV5-4 with TRBJ2-5; TRBD2 agrees at 7 bases. V dropped 5 bases and J dropped 7; count of bases not matched to a gene: 8. Germline lookup yields CDR1 SGHNT and CDR2 YYREEE (reference sequence). The CDR3 has 13 amino acids. The CDR3 sequence: CASSGGGPRTQYF. The CDR3 DNA reads TGTGCCAGCAGTGGGGGGGGTCCCAGGACCCAGTACTTC.

The chain recombines TRBV7-6 with TRBJ2-5, with 11 bases fitting TRBD1. The germline V gene encodes CDR1 SGHVS and CDR2 FNYEAQ. The CDR3 covers 20 residues. The ends lost 5 bases at V and 5 bases at J; junction bases unmatched: 22. Here the CDR3 reads CASSHPEGQGALGIGETQYF. CDR3 nucleotides: TGTGCCAGCAGCCACCCAGAAGGACAGGGGGCGCTTGGGATTGGGGAGACCCAGTACTTC.

This clonotype appeared a few times. The chain has TRBV20-1 and TRBJ2-2; D call uncertain. CDR1 is DFQATT and CDR2 is SNEGSKA in the germline V gene (reference sequence). The CDR3 is 15 residues long. The germline V and J ends were trimmed by 3 bases and 6 bases, with 17 bases remaining between them. CDR3 sequence: CSARAPIGSAGELFF. In DNA form, the CDR3 reads TGCAGTGCTAGGGCCCCCATTGGATCGGCCGGGGAGCTGTTTTTT.

The rearrangement joins TRBV6-1 to TRBJ1-5; D is unclear. Germline lookup yields CDR1 MNHNS and CDR2 SASEGT. The CDR3 has 9 amino acids. Trimming stripped 8 bases from V and 9 bases from J, with 5 bases between. In DNA, the CDR3 is TGTGCCAGCTTAGTGCCCCAGCATTTT. It translates to CASLVPQHF.

This clonotype is judged large. The chain is built from TRBV7-6 and TRBJ2-3, with 10 bases aligning to TRBD2. CDR1 and CDR2 from the germline V gene are SGHVS and FNYEAQ. Germline trimming cut 5 bases from V and 3 bases from J; bases unmatched to any gene: 8. CDR3 length equals 16 residues. The CDR3 loop reads CASSRALAGATDTQYF. The CDR3 DNA reads as TGTGCCAGCAGCCGGGCCCTAGCGGGGGCGACAGATACGCAGTATTTT.

This clonotype was seen more than once but under ten times. The germline gene is not matched at one end of the junction; a read error may be the cause. V gene TRBV7-7 combines with J gene TRBJ2-7; 7 bases are shared with TRBD1. The CDR3 spans 13 residues. Germline V gene data show CDR1 as SSHAT and CDR2 as FNYEAQ (reference sequence). CDR3: CASSLDSGGEQYF. The CDR3, as DNA: TGTGCTAGCAGCTTAGATTCAGGGGGTGAGCAGTACTTC.

The chain uses TRBV20-1 and TRBJ2-5, with D perhaps matching TRBD1 (6 bases). V dropped 0 bases and J dropped 4 bases, with 15 bases sitting between them. This CDR3 region has 15 residues. Looked up from germline, CDR1 is DFQATT and CDR2 is SNEGSKA (reference sequence). The CDR3 here is CSARDPRGPPETQYF. The CDR3 bases are TGCAGTGCTAGAGATCCCAGGGGACCTCCAGAGACCCAGTACTTC.

Turning to this clonotype: Its ends do not fully match the called genes, so a read error is possible. The rearrangement joins TRBV24-1 to TRBJ1-1; D is possibly TRBD1 (5 bases). Looked up from germline, CDR1 is KGHDR and CDR2 is SFDVKD. There are 11 residues in the CDR3. As DNA, the CDR3 is TGTACCACCAGGGAAGCGGGAACTGCTTTCTTT. Its protein is CTTREAGTAFF.

This rearrangement joins TRBV6-1 to TRBJ1-2; TRBD1 aligns across 7 bases. The germline V gene encodes CDR1 MNHNS and CDR2 SASEGT. This CDR3 has 13 amino acids. Trimming cost V 6 bases and J 2 bases; bases outside gene matches: 3. CDR3: CASRRDSNYGYTF. CDR3 sequence (DNA): TGTGCCAGCAGAAGGGACAGCAACTATGGCTACACCTTC.

The chain employs TRBV20-1 and TRBJ1-2, with 7 bases aligning to TRBD1. Trimming cost V 0 bases and J 8 bases; bases outside gene matches: 21. Germline V gene sequence: CDR1 DFQATT, CDR2 SNEGSKA (reference sequence). The CDR3 loop spans 18 amino acids. The DNA of the CDR3 is TGCAGTGCTAGAGATCTTAAGACGGCCGATACAGGGGCGGGCGGCTACACCTTC. Its translation: CSARDLKTADTGAGGYTF.

This chain joins TRBV5-4 and TRBJ1-6; D unresolved. The ends were cut back, 9 bases at V and 3 bases at J, with 13 bases in the middle. The CDR3 extends over 14 amino acids. The germline V gene encodes CDR1 SGHNT and CDR2 YYREEE (reference sequence). The CDR3 here is CATGSASYNSPLHF. The CDR3 coding sequence is TGTGCCACCGGATCGGCAAGCTATAATTCACCCCTCCACTTT.

CDR3 bases: TGTGCCAGCAGCTTGGGGACTAGCGGGGGGTCTCAAGAGACCCAGTACTTC. It translates to CASSLGTSGGSQETQYF. The chain uses TRBV11-3 and TRBJ2-5; 15 bases align to TRBD2. There are 17 residues in the CDR3. The junction had 4 bases not matched to a gene; V was cut back by 3 bases and J by 2 bases. The V gene's germline CDR1 is SGHNT and CDR2 YENEEA.

V usage is TRBV7-2 and J usage is TRBJ2-1; 7 bases match TRBD2. V lost 0 bases to trimming and J lost 8 bases; unmatched junction nucleotides: 19. Germline V CDR1 and CDR2: SGHTA, FQGNSA. The CDR3 totals 19 residues. The CDR3 region is CASSLAAPWRSGILDEQFF. The CDR3 DNA reads TGTGCCAGCAGCTTAGCGGCCCCCTGGAGGAGCGGGATTCTCGATGAGCAGTTCTTC.

This chain connects TRBV19 to TRBJ2-7; no clear D gene. Germline V lookup: CDR1 LNHDA, CDR2 SQIVND (reference sequence). The CDR3 has 13 residues. The germline V and J ends were trimmed by 0 bases and 5 bases, with 8 bases remaining between them. The CDR3 DNA is TGTGCCAGTAGTATAGAGCCGTACGACGAGCAGTACTTC. As protein: CASSIEPYDEQYF.

This clonotype was counted between two and nine times. The CDR3, as DNA: TGTGCCAGCAGCTTGAGGGGGACTAGCGGGACAAGCTCCTACGAGCAGTACTTC. It specifies CASSLRGTSGTSSYEQYF. The chain is built from TRBV7-2 and TRBJ2-7, with 13 positions matching TRBD2. The CDR3 has 18 amino acids. The V and J ends lost 3 bases and 0 bases, in that order; junction bases with no gene match: 8. Germline V gene lookup returns CDR1 SGHTA and CDR2 FQGNSA.

This clonotype was observed a handful of times. The chain has TRBV6-2 or TRBV6-3 and TRBJ1-1, with TRBD1 matching over 9 bases. The germline gives CDR1 MNHEY, CDR2 SVGEGT. The junction had 3 bases not matched to a gene; V was cut back by 6 bases and J by 4 bases. This CDR3 is built from 13 residues. This CDR3 reads CASSRQGGTEAFF. The CDR3 coding sequence is TGTGCCAGCAGCCGACAGGGGGGCACTGAAGCTTTCTTT.

In this sample, this clonotype turned up a few times. V usage is TRBV20-1 and J usage is TRBJ2-5, with TRBD2 matching over 10 bases. The CDR3 loop spans 17 amino acids. CDR1 and CDR2 (germline): DFQATT, SNEGSKA (reference sequence). The J segment lost 7 bases and the V segment lost 3 bases, leaving 17 bases of the junction unmatched. DNA of the CDR3: TGCAGTGCTAGTAGAACTAGGACTAGCGGAGAGTCCGGGACCCAGTACTTC. Translation: CSASRTRTSGESGTQYF.

The chain employs TRBV7-3 and TRBJ2-3; 7 nucleotides match TRBD2. The length of the CDR3 is 14 residues. Germline V gene data show CDR1 as SGHTA and CDR2 as FQGTGA. Trimming cost V 5 bases and J 6 bases; bases outside gene matches: 8. Here the CDR3 DNA reads TGTGCCAGCAGCGATCTCGGACTAGTCGATACGCAGTATTTT. This codes for CASSDLGLVDTQYF.

CDR3 protein: CASSARKGDYGYTF. CDR3 in DNA: TGTGCCAGCAGCGCCCGAAAGGGAGACTATGGCTACACCTTC. The chain uses TRBV2 and TRBJ1-2; D gene unclear. In germline, CDR1 is SNHLY, CDR2 FYNNEI. The CDR3 loop spans 14 amino acids. V shed 6 bases and J shed 3 bases, with 14 bases lying between them.

The chain uses TRBV27 and TRBJ2-2; 9 bases fit TRBD1. CDR3 length equals 17 residues. V dropped 9 bases and J dropped 0; count of bases not matched to a gene: 11. Germline V lookup: CDR1 MNHEY, CDR2 SMNVEV (reference sequence). The CDR3 nucleotides read TGTGCCAGAGACCGCTCGGGACAGGGCGCGAACACCGGGGAGCTGTTTTTT. Its protein is CARDRSGQGANTGELFF.